This TCR beta chain appears in the sequencing data of a study of blood T cells in healthy people across ages. V was clipped by 7 bases and J by 3 bases, with 10 bases between them. This CDR3 is built from 12 residues. Germline lookup yields CDR1 MNHEY and CDR2 SVGAGI. A second 7 to 11 cycle PCR used barcoded and J-beta primers. Template switching added a 12-random-nucleotide identifier to every cDNA molecule. TCRdb re-called the 5' RACE reads with MiXCR, one entry per CDR3 protein. The sample contains approximately 780,000 distinct CDR3 sequences, around 25% of which appear only once. The sample was also linked to a second study, of T cells of mothers and their children. Per that study: All donors were healthy and Caucasian; they were three mothers and their six children.

This sequence was found in a boy aged 10-17 years in good health. The chain recombines TRBV6-5 with TRBJ2-7; unclear D gene. The sequenced sample was blood. The CDR3 region has the DNA TGTGCCAGCACCGGCCAGTACTACGAGCAGTACTTC. It encodes CASTGQYYEQYF.